The text below deals with one T cell receptor beta chain. Building the TCR beta libraries relied on iRepertoire HTBI primers, and CDR3 regions underwent Arm-PCR. TCRdb used MiXCR to reprocess the multiplex PCR reads, holding one entry per CDR3 protein. The sample shows 350,000 to 450,000 distinct CDR3 sequences, about 15% of them seen only once. Time point meaning: newly diagnosed GD, antithyroid drugs for less than 3 months. With RNA extracted from PBMCs as input, the TCR library was made. The sample belongs to a study of regulatory T cells in long-lasting Graves disease. Germline CDR1 MDHEN, CDR2 SYDVKM. This CDR3 spans 15 amino acids. The V gene lost 4 bases and the J gene lost 0 bases, with 12 bases spanning the gap. Separately, the same data were catalogued under a study of T cells in Graves' hyperthyroidism and ophthalmopathy. According to that study: Graves' hyperthyroidism was deemed stable absent ophthalmopathy progression within 18 months. In the first-round RT-PCR of the TCR CDR3, the HTBI primer set was used. From stable hyperthyroidism, ophthalmopathy was separated by a 13 V-J model.

This specimen was peripheral blood mononuclear cells (PBMCs), taken at new diagnosis, from a patient treated with antithyroid drugs. This chain joins TRBV28 and TRBJ1-1; a weak D match, TRBD1 (5 bases). The clonotype originates from a young woman with Graves disease. Here the CDR3 reads CASSWLTDMNTEAFF. The CDR3 DNA is TGTGCCAGCAGTTGGTTGACAGACATGAACACTGAAGCTTTCTTT.